Shown below are 25 T cell receptor beta chains from a single sample sequenced in a study of naive and memory T cell subsets. Two oligonucleotides, mixed equimolar, formed the beta constant-region primer covering TRBC1 and TRBC2. Four rounds of PCR amplified the ligated cDNA using nested alpha and beta constant-region primers plus SP2. TCRdb redid the calling of the UMI-ligation and nested PCR reads with MiXCR, one entry per CDR3 protein. The sample holds approximately 150,000 distinct CDR3 sequences, roughly 23% seen once. Study-wide results and caveats: Possibly reflecting memory cells re-expressing CD45RA, a few larger clonotypes occurred in naive repertoires, especially CD8.

Their target antigens are unknown. Specimen: naive CD4+ T cells from blood. The receptors shown here come from a human donor in good health.

The CDR3 spells CSAGGQLSYEQYF. DNA of the CDR3: TGCAGTGCCGGCGGACAGCTGTCCTACGAGCAGTACTTC. The chain is built from TRBV20-1 and TRBJ2-7; TRBD1 is a possible D gene (6 bases). Germline V CDR1 and CDR2: DFQATT, SNEGSKA (reference sequence). Trimming took off 6 bases at V and 1 base at J, with 13 bases between the two ends. The CDR3 loop spans 13 amino acids.

The chain has TRBV30 and TRBJ2-1; 8 bases line up with TRBD2. V lost 4 bases, J lost 0 bases, and 8 bases stayed unmatched. The CDR3 sequence is 16 residues long. Germline-derived CDR1 and CDR2 are GTSNPN and SVGIG (reference sequence). This CDR3 reads CAWNRLSGNSYNEQFF. For the CDR3, the DNA is TGTGCCTGGAATCGCCTTAGCGGGAACTCCTACAATGAGCAGTTCTTC.

This clonotype has just a few counts. This rearrangement joins TRBV20-1 to TRBJ2-5; no definite D call. Germline CDR1 reads DFQATT; CDR2 reads SNEGSKA (reference sequence). The length of the CDR3 is 14 residues. Between the trimmed V and J ends, which lost 1 base and 2 bases, there was a span of 11 bases. DNA for the CDR3: TGCAGTGCTAGAGCGAGCACGACACAAGAGACCCAGTACTTC. As protein: CSARASTTQETQYF.

This clonotype was found a few times. The chain couples TRBV24-1 to TRBJ2-1, with D possibly matching TRBD2 (5 bases). Germline-derived CDR1 and CDR2 are KGHDR and SFDVKD. The length of the CDR3 is 18 residues. V gave up 4 bases and J gave up 3 bases, with 21 bases separating them. The CDR3: CATSENGSGRKYYNEQFF. As DNA, the CDR3 is TGTGCCACCAGTGAAAACGGCAGCGGACGGAAATACTACAATGAGCAGTTCTTC.

J is TRBJ1-2 and V is TRBV9, with D possibly matching TRBD1 (6 bases). Trimming cost V 0 bases and J 7 bases, with 10 bases left between them. The CDR3 covers 13 residues. Germline V lookup: CDR1 SGDLS, CDR2 YYNGEE. The CDR3 protein is CASSVAGARGYTF. CDR3 DNA: TGTGCCAGCAGCGTAGCGGGGGCGCGTGGCTACACCTTC.

This clonotype has more than one count but fewer than ten. The chain links TRBV7-9 to TRBJ2-3; TRBD1 matches 9 bases. Germline CDR1 is SEHNR and CDR2 is FQNEAQ (reference sequence). This CDR3 has 16 residues. V gave up 5 bases and J gave up 2 bases; unmatched junction bases: 8. This CDR3 is CASSKGQGLDTDTQYF. CDR3 coding DNA: TGTGCCAGCAGCAAGGGACAGGGCTTAGACACAGATACGCAGTATTTT.

The chain is built from TRBV20-1 and TRBJ2-3, with D unclear. The CDR3 is 11 amino acids. From germline, CDR1 is DFQATT and CDR2 SNEGSKA (reference sequence). V lost 5 bases and J lost 2, with 5 bases in between. CDR3 coding DNA: TGCAGTGCTGCAGCCACAGATACGCAGTATTTT. Translated: CSAAATDTQYF.

The CDR3 region is CASSLYGPGQREWLKYF. The CDR3 DNA reads as TGTGCCAGCTCATTGTACGGTCCGGGACAGAGAGAATGGTTGAAGTACTTC. The V call is TRBV18, the J call TRBJ2-7; TRBD1 agrees at 7 bases. This CDR3 comprises 17 residues. Germline V lookup: CDR1 KGHSH, CDR2 LQKENI. V trimming: 5 bases; J trimming: 11 bases; junction bases outside the gene matches: 24.

The chain carries TRBV27 and TRBJ1-6; D not certain. The length of the CDR3 is 13 residues. V was cut by 6 bases and J by 7 bases, with 10 bases left in between. Germline V gene lookup returns CDR1 MNHEY and CDR2 SMNVEV (reference sequence). Here the CDR3 reads CASSLLLNSPLHF. The CDR3 DNA reads as TGTGCCAGCAGCCTATTGTTGAATTCACCCCTCCACTTT.

The rearrangement uses TRBV5-6 and TRBJ2-5, with D possibly being TRBD2 (6 bases). This CDR3 region has 15 residues. Trimming left V 4 bases short and J 6 bases short, with 19 bases between. Germline V gene sequence: CDR1 SGHDT, CDR2 YYEEEE. The CDR3 region is CASSPEGSRGKTQYF. The CDR3 DNA is TGTGCCAGCAGCCCGGAGGGGTCGCGAGGAAAGACCCAGTACTTC. Full variable domain (missing parts from reference TRBV5-6 and TRBJ2-5): DAGVTQSPTHLIKTRGQQVTLRCSPKSGHDTVSWYQQALGQGPQFIFQYYEEEERQRGNFPDRFSGHQFPNYSSELNVNALLLGDSALYLCASSPEGSRGKTQYFGPGTRLLVL.

The chain has TRBV10-3 and TRBJ1-6; D gene uncertain. Trimming removed 7 bases at V and 6 bases at J, with 7 bases between. The CDR3 consists of 12 residues. Germline loops: CDR1 ENHRY, CDR2 SYGVKD. The CDR3 here is CAITPGNSPLHF. CDR3 DNA: TGTGCCATCACCCCCGGTAATTCACCCCTCCACTTT.

A word on this clonotype: One end of the junction fails to match germline, which may point to a read error. The V call is TRBV7-9, the J call TRBJ1-2; a weak D match, TRBD1 (5 bases). CDR1 SEHNR and CDR2 FQNEAQ come from the germline V gene (reference sequence). This CDR3 contains 16 residues. The CDR3 here is CASSLVRDFPRYCYTF. The DNA of the CDR3 is TGTGCCAGCAGCTTAGTACGGGACTTCCCTCGCTATTGCTACACCTTC.

This clonotype has more than one count but fewer than ten. The gene calls are TRBV6-2 or TRBV6-3 and TRBJ2-2, with D possibly being TRBD1 (6 bases). The CDR3 is 15 amino acids. V shed 2 bases and J shed 6 bases, with 13 bases lying between them. Per germline, CDR1 MNHEY and CDR2 SVGEGT. The CDR3 DNA reads as TGTGCCAGCAGTTACCTGGGGGCGAGGGCCGGGGAGCTGTTTTTT. It codes for CASSYLGARAGELFF.

V gene TRBV28 combines with J gene TRBJ1-3; tentative D call: TRBD1 (5 bases). The CDR3 extends over 15 amino acids. Germline-derived CDR1 and CDR2 are MDHEN and SYDVKM. V dropped 5 bases and J dropped 3 bases, with 14 bases sitting between them. CDR3 in DNA: TGTGCCAGCAGTCCGCCGTCGGGGCTTGGAAACACCATATATTTT. Amino acids: CASSPPSGLGNTIYF.

The CDR3 nucleotides read TGTGCCAGCAGCGTCTCACCCGCCGGGACAGGGAGCTACGAGCAGTACTTC. Protein: CASSVSPAGTGSYEQYF. The chain combines TRBV9 with TRBJ2-7, with 9 bases aligning to TRBD1. Germline V gene data show CDR1 as SGDLS and CDR2 as YYNGEE. Trimming removed 2 bases from V and 3 bases from J; junction bases left unmatched: 12. CDR3 length: 17 residues.

The J gene is TRBJ2-7, the V gene TRBV6-5; D is perhaps TRBD1 or TRBD2 (6 bases each). The germline V gene has CDR1 MNHEY and CDR2 SVGAGI. V was clipped by 6 bases and J by 4 bases, with 19 bases between them. This CDR3 contains 15 residues. The CDR3 coding sequence is TGTGCCAGCAGGTACAGTGGAGGGGGAATATACGAGCAGTACTTC. Amino acids: CASRYSGGGIYEQYF.

This chain links TRBV5-1 with TRBJ2-1; no definite D call. Trimming removed 4 bases at V and 6 bases at J, with 11 bases between. The CDR3 loop spans 13 amino acids. CDR1 and CDR2 (germline): SGHRS, YFSETQ. The CDR3: CASSTTGRNEQFF. In DNA form, the CDR3 reads TGCGCCAGCAGCACTACCGGGCGCAATGAGCAGTTCTTC.

The chain employs TRBV6-6 and TRBJ2-5; possibly TRBD2 for D (6 bases). With 6 bases removed from V and 4 bases from J, the gap between germline ends came to 12 bases. Germline V gene sequence: CDR1 MNHNY, CDR2 SVGAGI (reference sequence). The CDR3 runs 13 residues. CDR3 amino acids: CASRGGGGETQYF. The CDR3 DNA is TGTGCCAGCAGGGGGGGAGGCGGAGAGACCCAGTACTTC.

This chain joins TRBV19 and TRBJ1-1; 11 bases line up with TRBD1. CDR1 LNHDA and CDR2 SQIVND come from the germline V gene (reference sequence). CDR3 length: 16 amino acids. V gave up 3 bases and J gave up 4 bases; unmatched junction bases: 7. The DNA for the CDR3 is TGTGCCAGTAGTATCCTTCCGGGACAGGGGGGCACTGAAGCTTTCTTT. It yields the protein CASSILPGQGGTEAFF.

There are a few counts of this clonotype. V gene TRBV27 combines with J gene TRBJ1-2; tentatively, D is TRBD1 (5 bases). The V end lost 2 bases, the J end lost 4 bases, and 11 bases lay between the germline ends. This CDR3 contains 14 residues. In germline, CDR1 is MNHEY, CDR2 SMNVEV (reference sequence). The CDR3 is CASSLAGTGYGYTF. The CDR3 DNA follows: TGTGCCAGCAGTTTAGCCGGGACCGGCTATGGCTACACCTTC.

This clonotype showed up just a few times. V gene TRBV27 combines with J gene TRBJ1-1; the D is unclear. V lost 4 bases, J lost 4 bases, and 7 bases lay in between. Germline CDR1 and CDR2: MNHEY and SMNVEV (reference sequence). The CDR3 sequence is 12 residues long. This chain's CDR3 is CASSSKFTEAFF. The CDR3 coding sequence is TGTGCCAGCAGTTCTAAATTCACTGAAGCTTTCTTT.

The J gene is TRBJ2-2, the V gene TRBV7-2; D uncertain. Trimming cost V 3 bases and J 1 base, with 6 bases left between them. CDR1 and CDR2 (germline): SGHTA, FQGNSA. CDR3 length: 14 residues. The chain's CDR3 is CASSLSENTGELFF. DNA of the CDR3: TGTGCCAGCAGCTTGTCAGAGAACACCGGGGAGCTGTTTTTT.

This clonotype was detected many times. The rearrangement joins TRBV28 to TRBJ2-4; perhaps TRBD1 as D (6 bases). Germline assignment: CDR1 MDHEN and CDR2 SYDVKM. V was pared by 5 bases and J by 3 bases, with 14 bases between. The CDR3 contains 15 residues. The CDR3 coding sequence is TGTGCCAGCAGTCCACGGGACACCGTCAAAAACATTCAGTACTTC. It translates to CASSPRDTVKNIQYF.

CDR3 bases: TGTGCCAGCAGCTTTCAGGTCCGACAGGGGGAAAACACCATATATTTT. It translates to CASSFQVRQGENTIYF. The gene calls are TRBV11-2 and TRBJ1-3, with 9 bases identical to TRBD1. V was pared by 3 bases and J by 6 bases, with 9 bases of the junction left unmatched. Looked up from germline, CDR1 is SGHAT and CDR2 is FQNNGV. The CDR3 has 16 residues.

This clonotype was counted only a few times. The rearrangement joins TRBV5-1 to TRBJ2-3; D is undetermined. Between the trimmed V and J ends, which lost 5 bases and 2 bases, there was a span of 15 bases. Looked up from germline, CDR1 is SGHRS and CDR2 is YFSETQ. There are 15 residues in the CDR3. In DNA form, the CDR3 reads TGCGCCAGCAGGGCCCACGCAGGATACACAGATACGCAGTATTTT. Its translation: CASRAHAGYTDTQYF. Full variable domain (rest looked up from reference TRBV5-1 and TRBJ2-3): KAGVTQTPRYLIKTRGQQVTLSCSPISGHRSVSWYQQTPGQGLQFLFEYFSETQRNKGNFPGRFSGRQFSNSRSEMNVSTLELGDSALYLCASRAHAGYTDTQYFGPGTRLTVL.